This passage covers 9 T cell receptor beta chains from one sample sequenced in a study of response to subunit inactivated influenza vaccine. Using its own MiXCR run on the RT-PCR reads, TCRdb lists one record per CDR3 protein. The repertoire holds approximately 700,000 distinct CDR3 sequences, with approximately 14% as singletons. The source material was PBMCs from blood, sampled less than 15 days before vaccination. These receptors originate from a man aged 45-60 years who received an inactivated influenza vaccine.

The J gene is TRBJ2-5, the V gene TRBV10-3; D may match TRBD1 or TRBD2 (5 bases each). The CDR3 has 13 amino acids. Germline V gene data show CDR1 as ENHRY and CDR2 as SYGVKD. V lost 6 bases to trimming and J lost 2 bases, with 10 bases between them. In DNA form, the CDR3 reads TGTGCCATCAGCCGGGACGGACAAGAGACCCAGTACTTC. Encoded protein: CAISRDGQETQYF.

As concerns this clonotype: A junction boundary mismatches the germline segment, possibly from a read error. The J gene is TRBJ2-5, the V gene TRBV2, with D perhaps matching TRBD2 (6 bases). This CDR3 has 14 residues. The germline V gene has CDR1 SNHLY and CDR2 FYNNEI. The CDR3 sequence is CARRNRDFQETQYF. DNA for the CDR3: TGTGCCCGCAGGAATAGGGACTTTCAAGAGACCCAGTACTTC.

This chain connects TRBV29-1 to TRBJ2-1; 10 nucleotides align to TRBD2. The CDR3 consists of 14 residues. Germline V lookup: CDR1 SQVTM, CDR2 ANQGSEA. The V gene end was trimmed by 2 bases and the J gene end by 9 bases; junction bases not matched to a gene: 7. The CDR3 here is CSVELLAGLSEQFF. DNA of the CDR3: TGCAGCGTTGAACTACTAGCGGGGTTGAGTGAGCAGTTCTTC.

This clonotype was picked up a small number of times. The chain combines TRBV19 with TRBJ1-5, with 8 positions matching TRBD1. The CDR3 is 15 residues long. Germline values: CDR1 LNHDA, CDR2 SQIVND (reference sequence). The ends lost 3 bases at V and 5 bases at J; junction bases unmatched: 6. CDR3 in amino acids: CASSISQGAYQPQHF. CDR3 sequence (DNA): TGTGCCAGTAGTATCTCGCAGGGGGCATATCAGCCCCAGCATTTT.

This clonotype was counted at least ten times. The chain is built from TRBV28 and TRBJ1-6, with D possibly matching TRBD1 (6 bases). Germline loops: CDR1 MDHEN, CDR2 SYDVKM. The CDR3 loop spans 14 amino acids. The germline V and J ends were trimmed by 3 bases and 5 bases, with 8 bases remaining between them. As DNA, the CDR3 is TGTGCCAGCAGTTTTAGGGGGAATAATTCACCCCTCCACTTT. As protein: CASSFRGNNSPLHF. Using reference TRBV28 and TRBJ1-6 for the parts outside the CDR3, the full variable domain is DVKVTQSSRYLVKRTGEKVFLECVQDMDHENMFWYRQDPGLGLRLIYFSYDVKMKEKGDIPEGYSVSREKKERFSLILESASTNQTSMYLCASSFRGNNSPLHFGNGTRLTVT.

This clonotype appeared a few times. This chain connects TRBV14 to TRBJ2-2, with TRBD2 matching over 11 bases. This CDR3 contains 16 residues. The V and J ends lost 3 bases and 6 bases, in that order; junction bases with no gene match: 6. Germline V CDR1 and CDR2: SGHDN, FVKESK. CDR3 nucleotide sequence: TGTGCCAGCAGCCACCTAACTAGCGGGAGCTCCGGGGAGCTGTTTTTT. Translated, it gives CASSHLTSGSSGELFF.

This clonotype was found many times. CDR3 protein: CASSLPEGSGRDNEQFF. CDR3 bases: TGTGCCAGCTCACTTCCGGAGGGAAGCGGGAGGGACAATGAGCAGTTCTTC. The V and J genes are TRBV18 and TRBJ2-1, with 10 bases aligning to TRBD2. J gave up 5 bases and V 4 bases, and 11 bases lay outside the gene matches. Germline CDR1 is KGHSH and CDR2 is LQKENI. CDR3 length: 17 residues.

The CDR3 spells CASSSGDRGVQETQYF. CDR3 nucleotides: TGCGCCAGCAGCTCGGGGGACAGGGGTGTCCAAGAGACCCAGTACTTC. V and J are TRBV5-1 and TRBJ2-5; 10 positions agree with TRBD1. The CDR3 is 16 amino acids. The germline V gene has CDR1 SGHRS and CDR2 YFSETQ. V lost 3 bases, J lost 1 base, and 6 bases stayed unmatched.

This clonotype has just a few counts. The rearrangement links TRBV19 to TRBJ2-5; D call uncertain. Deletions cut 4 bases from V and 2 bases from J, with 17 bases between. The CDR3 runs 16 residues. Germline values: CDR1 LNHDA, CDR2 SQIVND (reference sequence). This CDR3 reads CASSTLRRGAQETQYF. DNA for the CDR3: TGTGCCAGTAGTACTTTGCGGCGCGGCGCACAAGAGACCCAGTACTTC.